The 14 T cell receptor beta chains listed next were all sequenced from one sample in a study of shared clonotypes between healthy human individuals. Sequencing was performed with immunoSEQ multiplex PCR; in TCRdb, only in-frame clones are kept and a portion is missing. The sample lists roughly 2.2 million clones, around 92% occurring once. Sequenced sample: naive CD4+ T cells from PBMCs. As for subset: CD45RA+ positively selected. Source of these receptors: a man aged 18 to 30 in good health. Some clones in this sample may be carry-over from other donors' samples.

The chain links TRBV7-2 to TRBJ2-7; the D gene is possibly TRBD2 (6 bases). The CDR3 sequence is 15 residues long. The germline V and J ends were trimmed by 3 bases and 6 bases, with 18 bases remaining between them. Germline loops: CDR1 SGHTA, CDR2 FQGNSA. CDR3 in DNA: TGTGCCAGCAGCTTGACCGGGAGAAGGGTCGCCGAGCAGTACTTC. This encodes CASSLTGRRVAEQYF.

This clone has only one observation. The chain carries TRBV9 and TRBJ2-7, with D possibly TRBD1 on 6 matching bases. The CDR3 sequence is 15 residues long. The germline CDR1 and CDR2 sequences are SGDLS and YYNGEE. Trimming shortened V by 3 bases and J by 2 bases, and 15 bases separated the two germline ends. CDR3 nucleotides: TGTGCCAGCAGCGCGGGATGGGGGCCGACCTACGAGCAGTACTTC. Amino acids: CASSAGWGPTYEQYF.

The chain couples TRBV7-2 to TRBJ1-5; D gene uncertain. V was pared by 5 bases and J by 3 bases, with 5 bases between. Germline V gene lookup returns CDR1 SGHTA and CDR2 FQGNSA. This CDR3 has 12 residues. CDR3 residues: CASSPINQPQHF. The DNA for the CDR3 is TGTGCCAGCAGCCCAATCAATCAGCCCCAGCATTTT.

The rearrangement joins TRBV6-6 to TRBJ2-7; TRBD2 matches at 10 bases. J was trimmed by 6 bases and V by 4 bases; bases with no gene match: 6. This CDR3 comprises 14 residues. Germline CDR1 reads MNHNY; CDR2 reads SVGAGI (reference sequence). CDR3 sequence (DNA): TGTGCCAGCAGTTGGAGCGGGAGGGGGCTCGAGCAGTACTTC. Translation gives CASSWSGRGLEQYF.

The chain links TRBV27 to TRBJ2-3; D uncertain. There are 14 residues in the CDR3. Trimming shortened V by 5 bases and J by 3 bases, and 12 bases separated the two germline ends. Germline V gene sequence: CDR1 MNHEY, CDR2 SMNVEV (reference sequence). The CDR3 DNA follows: TGTGCCAGCAGTCGAACGGAGTGGACAGATACGCAGTATTTT. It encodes CASSRTEWTDTQYF.

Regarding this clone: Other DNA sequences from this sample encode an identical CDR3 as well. This chain's CDR3 is CASSLTSTNNEQFF. CDR3 DNA: TGTGCCAGCAGCTTAACTAGCACGAACAATGAGCAGTTCTTC. This chain uses TRBV5-4 with TRBJ2-1; D might be TRBD2 (6 bases). The CDR3 length is 14 residues. The germline V and J ends were trimmed by 2 bases and 5 bases, with 11 bases remaining between them. Germline assignment: CDR1 SGHNT and CDR2 YYREEE (reference sequence).

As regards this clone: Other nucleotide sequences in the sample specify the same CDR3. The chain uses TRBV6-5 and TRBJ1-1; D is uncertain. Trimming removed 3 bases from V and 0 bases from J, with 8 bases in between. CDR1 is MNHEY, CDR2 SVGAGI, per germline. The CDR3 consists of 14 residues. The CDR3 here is CASSYSGVNTEAFF. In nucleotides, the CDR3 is TGTGCCAGCAGTTATTCGGGCGTGAACACTGAAGCTTTCTTT.

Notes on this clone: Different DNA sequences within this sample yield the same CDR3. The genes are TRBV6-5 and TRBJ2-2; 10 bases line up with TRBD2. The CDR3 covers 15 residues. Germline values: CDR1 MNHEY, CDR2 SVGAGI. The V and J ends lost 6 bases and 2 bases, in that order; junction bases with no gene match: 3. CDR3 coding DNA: TGTGCCAGCAGACGACTAGCGGGTAACACCGGGGAGCTGTTTTTT. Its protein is CASRRLAGNTGELFF.

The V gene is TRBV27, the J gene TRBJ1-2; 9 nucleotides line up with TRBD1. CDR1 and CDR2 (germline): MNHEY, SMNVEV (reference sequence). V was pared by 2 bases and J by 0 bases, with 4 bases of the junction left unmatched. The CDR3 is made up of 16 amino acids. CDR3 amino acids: CASSLVGTGSNYGYTF. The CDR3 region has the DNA TGTGCCAGCAGTTTAGTCGGGACAGGGTCTAACTATGGCTACACCTTC.

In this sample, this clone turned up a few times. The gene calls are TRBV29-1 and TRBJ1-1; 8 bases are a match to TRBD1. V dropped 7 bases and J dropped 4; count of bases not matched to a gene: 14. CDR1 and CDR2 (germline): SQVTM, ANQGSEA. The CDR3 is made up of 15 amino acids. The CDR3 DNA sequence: TGCAGCGGTCGACAGGGGTCAAGGGGGGGCACTGAAGCTTTCTTT. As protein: CSGRQGSRGGTEAFF.

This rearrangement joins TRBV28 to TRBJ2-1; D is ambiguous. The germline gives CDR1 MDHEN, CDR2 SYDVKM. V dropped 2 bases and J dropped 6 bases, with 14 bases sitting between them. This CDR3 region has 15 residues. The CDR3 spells CASSLPWSSVNEQFF. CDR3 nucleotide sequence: TGTGCCAGCAGTTTACCCTGGTCCTCGGTCAATGAGCAGTTCTTC.

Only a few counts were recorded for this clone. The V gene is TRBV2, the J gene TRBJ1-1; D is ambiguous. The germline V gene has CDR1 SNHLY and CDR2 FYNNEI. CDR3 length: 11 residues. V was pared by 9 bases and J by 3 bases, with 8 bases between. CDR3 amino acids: CARVKDTEAFF. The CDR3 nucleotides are TGTGCCAGGGTCAAGGACACTGAAGCTTTCTTT.

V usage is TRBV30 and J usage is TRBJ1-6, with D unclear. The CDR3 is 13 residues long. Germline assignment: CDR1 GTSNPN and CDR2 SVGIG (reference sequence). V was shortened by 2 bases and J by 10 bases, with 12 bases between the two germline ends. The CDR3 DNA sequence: TGTGCCTGGAGTAAGGAGAATGGATCACCCCTCCACTTT. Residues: CAWSKENGSPLHF.

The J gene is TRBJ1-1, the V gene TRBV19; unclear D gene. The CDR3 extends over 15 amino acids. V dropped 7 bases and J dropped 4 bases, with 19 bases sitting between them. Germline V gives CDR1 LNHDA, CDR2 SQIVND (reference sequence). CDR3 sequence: CASTLGGEWSTEAFF. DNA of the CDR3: TGTGCCAGTACCCTCGGTGGGGAGTGGAGCACTGAAGCTTTCTTT.